The 13 T cell receptor beta chains listed next were all sequenced from one sample in a study of beta chain features in type 1 diabetes. Reverse transcription of all isolated RNA meant that expressed TCRB transcripts were sequenced. The protocol was immunoSEQ multiplex PCR, while the TCRdb copy is restricted to in-frame clones and leaves out a portion. The table records some 410,000 clones, around 14% of them present only once. Sequenced input: naive CD4+ T cells from blood. These receptors were collected from a man aged 25-45 years in good health.

This clone was picked up a small number of times. V is TRBV7-6 and J is TRBJ2-3, with D possibly TRBD2 on 6 matching bases. Trimming left V 5 bases short and J 7 bases short, with 13 bases between. Germline values: CDR1 SGHVS, CDR2 FNYEAQ. The CDR3 covers 13 residues. The CDR3 spells CASSPSAGNTQYF. The CDR3 nucleotides are TGTGCCAGCAGCCCCTCGGCGGGGAATACGCAGTATTTT.

This clone was detected only a few times. The V call is TRBV9, the J call TRBJ1-1; TRBD1 aligns across 7 bases. The CDR3 has 15 amino acids. The trim removed 0 bases at V and 3 bases at J, leaving 5 bases unmatched. Germline CDR1 is SGDLS and CDR2 is YYNGEE. CDR3 in DNA: TGTGCCAGCAGCGTAGGGACAGGTCCGCACACTGAAGCTTTCTTT. Translation gives CASSVGTGPHTEAFF.

The V call is TRBV29-1, the J call TRBJ2-1, with 7 bases fitting TRBD1. The V and J ends lost 4 bases and 2 bases, in that order; junction bases with no gene match: 8. The germline CDR1 and CDR2 sequences are SQVTM and ANQGSEA. This CDR3 comprises 15 residues. CDR3 region: CSVGGGQATYNEQFF. The CDR3 region has the DNA TGCAGCGTTGGGGGCGGACAGGCCACCTACAATGAGCAGTTCTTC.

This chain links TRBV27 with TRBJ1-2; no firm D call. The germline CDR1 and CDR2 sequences are MNHEY and SMNVEV (reference sequence). V lost 5 bases and J lost 3, with 13 bases in between. This CDR3 has 14 residues. The CDR3 sequence: CASSPRPGDYGYTF. As DNA, the CDR3 is TGTGCCAGCAGTCCCCGTCCGGGTGACTATGGCTACACCTTC.

The chain joins TRBV4-2 to TRBJ2-1; perhaps D is TRBD1 or TRBD2 (5 bases each). The CDR3 extends over 15 amino acids. Germline V gives CDR1 LGHNA, CDR2 YNFKEQ. Trimming left V 5 bases short and J 7 bases short, with 18 bases between. CDR3 bases: TGTGCCAGCAGCAGAGAGGGTGGGGGAGATAATGAGCAGTTCTTC. Its protein product is CASSREGGGDNEQFF.

The chain links TRBV7-9 to TRBJ1-5; D unresolved. Trimming cost V 1 base and J 6 bases, with 4 bases left between them. CDR1 is SEHNR, CDR2 FQNEAQ, per germline (reference sequence). CDR3 length: 12 amino acids. The CDR3: CASSLDGQPQHF. The CDR3 DNA reads as TGTGCCAGCAGCTTAGACGGTCAGCCCCAGCATTTT. Complete variable domain (other parts from reference TRBV7-9 and TRBJ1-5): DTGVSQNPRHKITKRGQNVTFRCDPISEHNRLYWYRQTLGQGPEFLTYFQNEAQLEKSRLLSDRFSAERPKGSFSTLEIQRTEQGDSAMYLCASSLDGQPQHFGDGTRLSIL.

This clone was detected only a few times. CDR3 nucleotide sequence: TGCAGCGTTTTAGGGGGGAGCACAGATACGCAGTATTTT. This translates into CSVLGGSTDTQYF. This chain links TRBV29-1 with TRBJ2-3, with D possibly called TRBD1 or TRBD2 (6 bases each). The CDR3 loop spans 13 amino acids. Germline loops: CDR1 SQVTM, CDR2 ANQGSEA. V shed 5 bases and J shed 0 bases, with 9 bases lying between them.

This clone came up a few times. The chain carries TRBV7-9 and TRBJ2-2; the D gene is possibly TRBD1 (5 bases). This CDR3 contains 15 residues. Germline V CDR1 and CDR2: SEHNR, FQNEAQ (reference sequence). V lost 2 bases to trimming and J lost 5 bases, with 12 bases between them. CDR3 region: CASSLHQGRTGELFF. DNA for the CDR3: TGTGCCAGCAGCTTACATCAGGGTAGAACCGGGGAGCTGTTTTTT.

The chain recombines TRBV9 with TRBJ1-2; unclear D gene. The CDR3 is made up of 14 amino acids. From germline, CDR1 is SGDLS and CDR2 YYNGEE. The V end was cut by 1 base, the J end by 5 bases, with 12 bases between. This chain's CDR3 is CASSVLDQGYGYTF. The CDR3 nucleotides are TGTGCCAGCAGCGTATTGGACCAAGGGTATGGCTACACCTTC. Variable domain in full (rest from reference TRBV9 and TRBJ1-2): DSGVTQTPKHLITATGQRVTLRCSPRSGDLSVYWYQQSLDQGLQFLIQYYNGEERAKGNILERFSAQQFPDLHSELNLSSLELGDSALYFCASSVLDQGYGYTFGSGTRLTVV.

In its sample, this clone was seen many times. The chain combines TRBV7-9 with TRBJ2-1; D is unresolved. V dropped 1 base and J dropped 8 bases, with 0 bases sitting between them. Germline assignment: CDR1 SEHNR and CDR2 FQNEAQ (reference sequence). The CDR3 covers 10 residues. DNA for the CDR3: TGTGCCAGCAGCTTAGATGAGCAGTTCTTC. It encodes CASSLDEQFF.

This clone was detected a few times. V gene TRBV7-2 combines with J gene TRBJ2-5; D may be TRBD1 or TRBD2 (6 bases each). The germline V and J ends were trimmed by 3 bases and 1 base, with 12 bases remaining between them. Germline assignment: CDR1 SGHTA and CDR2 FQGNSA. The CDR3 loop spans 15 amino acids. The CDR3 here is CASSFSGGRQETQYF. The CDR3 bases are TGTGCCAGCAGCTTCTCCGGGGGCCGCCAAGAGACCCAGTACTTC.

V usage is TRBV14 and J usage is TRBJ2-3; D may be TRBD1 or TRBD2 (5 bases each). Looked up from germline, CDR1 is SGHDN and CDR2 is FVKESK. V dropped 4 bases and J dropped 7 bases, with 18 bases sitting between them. The CDR3 spans 15 residues. The CDR3 reads CASSPPGRPIYTQYF. The DNA of the CDR3 is TGTGCCAGCAGCCCACCGGGACGGCCGATCTATACGCAGTATTTT.

V usage is TRBV15 and J usage is TRBJ2-3; 8 bases agree with TRBD2. The V and J ends lost 5 bases and 5 bases, in that order; junction bases with no gene match: 6. This CDR3 spans 14 amino acids. In germline, CDR1 is LNHNV, CDR2 YYDKDF (reference sequence). CDR3 nucleotide sequence: TGTGCCACCAGCCCGTCGCGGGGGGTAGATACGCAGTATTTT. Its translation: CATSPSRGVDTQYF.